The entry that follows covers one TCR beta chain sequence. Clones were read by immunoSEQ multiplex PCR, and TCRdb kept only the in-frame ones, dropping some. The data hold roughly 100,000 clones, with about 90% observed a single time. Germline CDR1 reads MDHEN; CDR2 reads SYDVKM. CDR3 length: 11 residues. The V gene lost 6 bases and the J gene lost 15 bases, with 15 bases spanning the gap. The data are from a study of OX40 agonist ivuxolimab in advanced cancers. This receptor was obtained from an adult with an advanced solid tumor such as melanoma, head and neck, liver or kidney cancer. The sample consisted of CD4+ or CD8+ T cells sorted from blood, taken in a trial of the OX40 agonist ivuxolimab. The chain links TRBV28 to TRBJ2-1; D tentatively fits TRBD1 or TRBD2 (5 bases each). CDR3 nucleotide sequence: TGTGCCAGCAGACTAGGGGTCGGGGTGTTCTTC. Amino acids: CASRLGVGVFF. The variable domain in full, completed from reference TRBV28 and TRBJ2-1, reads DVKVTQSSRYLVKRTGEKVFLECVQDMDHENMFWYRQDPGLGLRLIYFSYDVKMKEKGDIPEGYSVSREKKERFSLILESASTNQTSMYLCASRLGVGVFFGPGTRLTVL.